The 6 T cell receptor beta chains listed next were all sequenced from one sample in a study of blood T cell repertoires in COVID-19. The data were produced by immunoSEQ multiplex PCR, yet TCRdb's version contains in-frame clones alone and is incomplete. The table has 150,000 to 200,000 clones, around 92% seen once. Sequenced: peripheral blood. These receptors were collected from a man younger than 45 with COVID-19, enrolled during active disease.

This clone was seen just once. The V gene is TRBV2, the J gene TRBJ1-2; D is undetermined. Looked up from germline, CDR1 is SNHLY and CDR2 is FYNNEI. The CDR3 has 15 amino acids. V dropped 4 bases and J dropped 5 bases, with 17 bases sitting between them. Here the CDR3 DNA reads TGTGCCAGCAGTGTCGAAGGGAATAGGAGGTATGGCTACACCTTC. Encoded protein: CASSVEGNRRYGYTF. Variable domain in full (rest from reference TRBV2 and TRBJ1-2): EPEVTQTPSHQVTQMGQEVILRCVPISNHLYFYWYRQILGQKVEFLVSFYNNEISEKSEIFDDQFSVERPDGSNFTLKIRSTKLEDSAMYFCASSVEGNRRYGYTFGSGTRLTVV.

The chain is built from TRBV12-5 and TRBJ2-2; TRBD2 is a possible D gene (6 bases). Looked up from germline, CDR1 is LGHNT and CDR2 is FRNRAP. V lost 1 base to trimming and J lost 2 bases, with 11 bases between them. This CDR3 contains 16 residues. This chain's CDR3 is CASGLAAGTNTGELFF. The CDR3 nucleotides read TGTGCTAGTGGTTTGGCAGCGGGTACAAACACCGGGGAGCTGTTTTTT. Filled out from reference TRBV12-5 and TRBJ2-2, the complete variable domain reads DARVTQTPRHKVTEMGQEVTMRCQPILGHNTVFWYRQTMMQGLELLAYFRNRAPLDDSGMPKDRFSAEMPDATLATLKIQPSEPRDSAVYFCASGLAAGTNTGELFFGEGSRLTVL.

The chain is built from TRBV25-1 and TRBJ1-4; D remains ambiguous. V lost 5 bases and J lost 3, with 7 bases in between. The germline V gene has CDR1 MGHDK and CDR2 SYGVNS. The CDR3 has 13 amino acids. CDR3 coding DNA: TGTGCCAGCAGTAAGGGAGCTAATGAAAAACTGTTTTTT. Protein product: CASSKGANEKLFF.

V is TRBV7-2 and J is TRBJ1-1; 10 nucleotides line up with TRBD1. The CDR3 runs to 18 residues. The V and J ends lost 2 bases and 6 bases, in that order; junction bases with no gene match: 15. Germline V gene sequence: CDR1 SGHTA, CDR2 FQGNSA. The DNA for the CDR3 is TGTGCCAGCAGCTTACAGGCCGGGACAGGGGCCCCGAGGGCTGAAGCTTTCTTT. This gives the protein CASSLQAGTGAPRAEAFF.

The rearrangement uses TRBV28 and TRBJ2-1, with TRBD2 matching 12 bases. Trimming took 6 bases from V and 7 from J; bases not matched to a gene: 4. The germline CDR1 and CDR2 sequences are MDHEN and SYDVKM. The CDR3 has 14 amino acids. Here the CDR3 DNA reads TGTGCCAGCAGAGGACTAGCGGGATATAATGAGCAGTTCTTC. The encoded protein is CASRGLAGYNEQFF. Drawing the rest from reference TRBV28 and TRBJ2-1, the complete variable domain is DVKVTQSSRYLVKRTGEKVFLECVQDMDHENMFWYRQDPGLGLRLIYFSYDVKMKEKGDIPEGYSVSREKKERFSLILESASTNQTSMYLCASRGLAGYNEQFFGPGTRLTVL.

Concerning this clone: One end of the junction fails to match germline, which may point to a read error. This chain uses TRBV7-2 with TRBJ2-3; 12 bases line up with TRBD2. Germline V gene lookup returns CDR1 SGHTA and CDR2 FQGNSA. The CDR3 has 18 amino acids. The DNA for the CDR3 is TGTGCCAGCAGATTAGGGTCCGGACTAGCGGGGACCAGATATGCGCAGTATTTT. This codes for CASRLGSGLAGTRYAQYF. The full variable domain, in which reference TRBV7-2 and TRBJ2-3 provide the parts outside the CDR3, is GAGVSQSPSNKVTEKGKDVELRCDPISGHTALYWYRQSLGQGLEFLIYFQGNSAPDKSGLPSDRFSAERTGGSVSTLTIQRTQQEDSAVYLCASRLGSGLAGTRYAQYFGPGTRLTVL.